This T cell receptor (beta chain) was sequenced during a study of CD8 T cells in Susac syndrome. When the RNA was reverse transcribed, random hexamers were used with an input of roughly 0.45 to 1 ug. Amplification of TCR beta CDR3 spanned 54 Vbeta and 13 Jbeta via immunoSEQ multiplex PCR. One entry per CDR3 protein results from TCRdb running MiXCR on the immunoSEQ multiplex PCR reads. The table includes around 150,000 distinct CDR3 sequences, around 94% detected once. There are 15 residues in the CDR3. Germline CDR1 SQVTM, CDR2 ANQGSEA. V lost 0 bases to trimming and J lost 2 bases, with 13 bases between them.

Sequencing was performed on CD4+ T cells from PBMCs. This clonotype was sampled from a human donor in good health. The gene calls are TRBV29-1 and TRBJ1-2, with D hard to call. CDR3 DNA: TGCAGCGTTGAAGATCGCGCGGCAATAAACTATGGCTACACCTTC. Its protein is CSVEDRAAINYGYTF. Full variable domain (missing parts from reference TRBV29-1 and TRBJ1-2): SAVISQKPSRDICQRGTSLTIQCQVDSQVTMMFWYRQQPGQSLTLIATANQGSEATYESGFVIDKFPISRPNLTFSTLTVSNMSPEDSSIYLCSVEDRAAINYGYTFGSGTRLTVV.